These 5 T cell receptor beta chains were all obtained from the same sample, sequenced in a study of shared clonotypes between healthy human individuals. Only in-frame clones appear in the TCRdb table, and some are missing; sequencing was by immunoSEQ multiplex PCR. The sample comprises about 1 million clones, around 76% of which are singletons, and approximately 1.3% rests with the top ten. Sequences were obtained from memory CD4+ T cells sorted from blood. The subset here: CD45RA-negative fraction. These receptor sequences come from a man aged 18 to 30 in good health.

The rearrangement joins TRBV19 to TRBJ2-7, with D perhaps TRBD2 (6 bases). Deletions cut 6 bases from V and 3 bases from J, with 15 bases between. The CDR3 covers 14 residues. The germline V gene encodes CDR1 LNHDA and CDR2 SQIVND (reference sequence). The CDR3 nucleotides are TGTGCCAGTAGGCGGGACGGGGAGGTCTACGAGCAGTACTTC. Encoded protein: CASRRDGEVYEQYF.

This clone occurred a few times. The chain couples TRBV28 to TRBJ1-3; TRBD1 is a possible D gene (6 bases). CDR3 length: 14 amino acids. Germline CDR1 reads MDHEN; CDR2 reads SYDVKM. V lost 9 bases and J lost 0, with 12 bases in between. CDR3 nucleotides: TGTGCCAGTTACAGGGCGAGCTCTGGAAACACCATATATTTT. It encodes CASYRASSGNTIYF. Variable domain in full (rest from reference TRBV28 and TRBJ1-3): DVKVTQSSRYLVKRTGEKVFLECVQDMDHENMFWYRQDPGLGLRLIYFSYDVKMKEKGDIPEGYSVSREKKERFSLILESASTNQTSMYLCASYRASSGNTIYFGEGSWLTVV.

V and J are TRBV4-1 and TRBJ1-2; perhaps TRBD1 as D (6 bases). Trimming left V 0 bases short and J 3 bases short, with 14 bases between. The CDR3 length is 16 residues. The germline CDR1 and CDR2 sequences are MGHRA and YSYEKL. The CDR3 DNA is TGCGCCAGCAGCCAAGATTGGGGGGCAGGGTACTATGGCTACACCTTC. As protein: CASSQDWGAGYYGYTF.

V gene TRBV27 combines with J gene TRBJ2-2; TRBD2 might be the D (6 bases). Per germline, CDR1 MNHEY and CDR2 SMNVEV (reference sequence). This CDR3 is built from 18 residues. V lost 5 bases and J 1 base, leaving 20 bases between the germline ends. The CDR3 here is CASSLEWRGARNTGELFF. In DNA form, the CDR3 reads TGTGCCAGCAGTCTGGAATGGCGGGGCGCCCGGAACACCGGGGAGCTGTTTTTT.

The rearrangement joins TRBV5-1 to TRBJ1-5; D is unclear. The ends were cut back, 4 bases at V and 4 bases at J, with 15 bases in the middle. Germline CDR1 is SGHRS and CDR2 is YFSETQ. This CDR3 is 15 amino acids long. CDR3 nucleotide sequence: TGCGCCAGCAGCGTTGGGTCGCAGTCAAATCAGCCCCAGCATTTT. Protein sequence: CASSVGSQSNQPQHF.